A single sample gave rise to the 21 T cell receptor beta chains below, sequenced in a study of beta chain features in type 1 diabetes. These receptors' targets are unknown. Whole-study results and caveats: All four CD4+ subsets from Type 1 diabetes patients carried moderately but significantly shorter TCRB CDR3s.

Expressed TCRB transcripts got sequenced, as all isolated RNA was reverse transcribed. The assay was immunoSEQ multiplex PCR, and TCRdb's table has in-frame clones only and misses some. The sample includes a few hundred thousand clones, approximately 13% of them seen just once. Sequencing used naive CD4+ T cells from blood. These receptor sequences come from a man younger than 40 with type 1 diabetes.

In this sample, this clone turned up a few times. The chain recombines TRBV7-8 with TRBJ1-1; D is perhaps TRBD1 (6 bases). V lost 1 base to trimming and J lost 0 bases, with 12 bases between them. This CDR3 has 16 amino acids. In germline, CDR1 is SGHVS, CDR2 FQNEAQ. This chain's CDR3 is CASSLEVGAMNTEAFF. The CDR3 coding sequence is TGTGCCAGCAGCTTAGAGGTGGGGGCGATGAACACTGAAGCTTTCTTT.

The chain employs TRBV27 and TRBJ2-7; 10 bases line up with TRBD2. The junction had 6 bases not matched to a gene; V was cut back by 6 bases and J by 1 base. Germline V gives CDR1 MNHEY, CDR2 SMNVEV (reference sequence). The CDR3 covers 15 residues. CDR3 sequence: CASSVAGGGSYEQYF. CDR3 DNA sequence: TGTGCCAGCAGCGTAGCGGGAGGTGGTTCCTACGAGCAGTACTTC.

CDR3 bases: TGTGCCAGCAGCTTAGTGGGGACAGGGATGGGCGAGCAGTACTTC. Amino acid sequence: CASSLVGTGMGEQYF. V is TRBV11-2 and J is TRBJ2-7, with 9 positions matching TRBD1. CDR3 length equals 15 residues. V lost 1 base and J lost 6; bases outside the gene matches: 7. Germline V gives CDR1 SGHAT, CDR2 FQNNGV.

The V and J genes are TRBV7-2 and TRBJ2-1, with TRBD1 identical over 7 bases. Germline V CDR1 and CDR2: SGHTA, FQGNSA. Germline trimming cut 0 bases from V and 15 bases from J; bases unmatched to any gene: 11. CDR3 length equals 14 residues. Written as DNA, the CDR3 is TGTGCCAGCAGCTTAGCCCTCGCGGCAGGGGGACGGTTCTTC. Translation gives CASSLALAAGGRFF.

The chain carries TRBV19 and TRBJ1-1; D is unresolved. CDR1 and CDR2 from the germline V gene are LNHDA and SQIVND (reference sequence). The CDR3 sequence is 13 residues long. Trimming took off 1 base at V and 6 bases at J, with 9 bases between the two ends. The CDR3 sequence: CASSIGREAEAFF. CDR3 coding DNA: TGTGCCAGTAGTATAGGGAGGGAGGCTGAAGCTTTCTTT.

The chain's CDR3 is CASSLGQGGSQPQHF. The CDR3 DNA follows: TGTGCCAGCAGCTTAGGACAGGGAGGTAGTCAGCCCCAGCATTTT. J is TRBJ1-5 and V is TRBV11-2; TRBD1 agrees at 7 bases. The CDR3 has 15 residues. The trim removed 1 base at V and 6 bases at J, leaving 6 bases unmatched. Germline assignment: CDR1 SGHAT and CDR2 FQNNGV.

The chain couples TRBV2 to TRBJ1-3; D is unclear. The CDR3 sequence is 13 residues long. Looked up from germline, CDR1 is SNHLY and CDR2 is FYNNEI. V was pared by 0 bases and J by 7 bases, with 7 bases between. The CDR3 coding sequence is TGTGCCAGCAGTGAAGCGCCCGGGAACACCATATATTTT. Translated: CASSEAPGNTIYF.

The genes are TRBV10-3 and TRBJ1-2; a possible D gene is TRBD1 (6 bases). This CDR3 has 16 residues. V was trimmed by 3 bases and J by 3 bases, leaving 17 bases between them. Germline CDR1 is ENHRY and CDR2 is SYGVKD. In nucleotides, the CDR3 is TGTGCCATCAGTGAAAGAGGGGGAATCCTGGACTATGGCTACACCTTC. It is translated as CAISERGGILDYGYTF.

This clone was seen only a few times. The J gene is TRBJ2-1, the V gene TRBV5-1; 13 bases are a match to TRBD2. Germline lookup yields CDR1 SGHRS and CDR2 YFSETQ. This CDR3 is built from 15 residues. The V segment lost 4 bases and the J segment 4 bases; nucleotides outside the gene matches: 2. DNA of the CDR3: TGCGCCAGCAGCCTGACTAGCGGGAGGTACAATGAGCAGTTCTTC. It encodes CASSLTSGRYNEQFF.

The V gene is TRBV6-1, the J gene TRBJ1-2; no clear D gene. Germline CDR1 and CDR2: MNHNS and SASEGT. This CDR3 contains 13 residues. V gave up 6 bases and J gave up 4 bases, with 12 bases separating them. This chain's CDR3 is CASRTEASYGYTF. CDR3 coding DNA: TGTGCCAGCAGAACGGAGGCTTCCTATGGCTACACCTTC.

This chain connects TRBV2 to TRBJ1-1; D remains unclear. Germline lookup yields CDR1 SNHLY and CDR2 FYNNEI. The CDR3 consists of 14 residues. The ends were cut back, 10 bases at V and 8 bases at J, with 23 bases in the middle. This CDR3 is CATALNRQGQEAFF. In DNA, the CDR3 is TGTGCCACCGCCCTTAACAGACAAGGCCAGGAAGCTTTCTTT. Together with reference TRBV2 and TRBJ1-1, the CDR3 gives the full variable domain: EPEVTQTPSHQVTQMGQEVILRCVPISNHLYFYWYRQILGQKVEFLVSFYNNEISEKSEIFDDQFSVERPDGSNFTLKIRSTKLEDSAMYFCATALNRQGQEAFFGQGTRLTVV.

The chain employs TRBV5-1 and TRBJ2-1, with 9 bases matching TRBD2. Trimming removed 4 bases from V and 7 bases from J; junction bases left unmatched: 15. The CDR3 length is 17 residues. Germline-derived CDR1 and CDR2 are SGHRS and YFSETQ. The CDR3 is CASSPGLAPFLKNEQFF. CDR3 coding DNA: TGCGCCAGCAGCCCCGGACTAGCGCCCTTCCTAAAGAATGAGCAGTTCTTC.

This rearrangement joins TRBV10-3 to TRBJ2-6; TRBD1 agrees at 8 bases. This CDR3 is 15 amino acids long. CDR1 and CDR2 from the germline V gene are ENHRY and SYGVKD. V lost 4 bases, J lost 2 bases, and 1 base stayed unmatched. The CDR3 DNA reads as TGTGCCATCAGTGGACAGGGGACTGGGGCCAACGTCCTGACTTTC. Translating it yields CAISGQGTGANVLTF.

This clone was seen more than once but under ten times. J is TRBJ2-3 and V is TRBV5-1; D not resolved. Trimming shortened V by 4 bases and J by 4 bases, and 13 bases separated the two germline ends. Germline loops: CDR1 SGHRS, CDR2 YFSETQ. There are 14 residues in the CDR3. The CDR3, as DNA: TGCGCCAGCAGCGTGTTGAGTAGCCCAGATACGCAGTATTTT. This encodes CASSVLSSPDTQYF.

As to this clone: Compared with germline, one end of the junction differs, possibly owing to a read error. The chain is built from TRBV7-2 and TRBJ2-7; TRBD2 aligns across 11 bases. CDR1 and CDR2 (germline): SGHTA, FQGNSA. The CDR3 sequence is 13 residues long. CDR3 DNA sequence: TGTGCCAGCAGCCCCCATGGCGGGACTAGCGGCTCCTTC. Translation: CASSPHGGTSGSF.

This clone was seen more than once but under ten times. The chain employs TRBV6-6 and TRBJ2-3, with 9 bases that match TRBD2. V trimming: 5 bases; J trimming: 4 bases; junction bases outside the gene matches: 10. The CDR3 extends over 16 amino acids. Germline assignment: CDR1 MNHNY and CDR2 SVGAGI (reference sequence). CDR3 amino acids: CASSPPEGGGADTQYF. CDR3 coding DNA: TGTGCCAGCAGTCCCCCTGAGGGCGGGGGGGCAGATACGCAGTATTTT.

The genes are TRBV9 and TRBJ1-2, with unresolved D. The CDR3 has 14 amino acids. Looked up from germline, CDR1 is SGDLS and CDR2 is YYNGEE. The V end lost 0 bases, the J end lost 2 bases, and 8 bases lay between the germline ends. The DNA for the CDR3 is TGTGCCAGCAGCGTAGTTGACACGAACTATGGCTACACCTTC. Protein product: CASSVVDTNYGYTF.

This chain's CDR3 is CASSLSTGGYTF. CDR3 DNA: TGTGCCAGCAGCTTGTCGACAGGGGGCTACACCTTC. The V call is TRBV7-9, the J call TRBJ1-2, with 7 bases fitting TRBD1. V was clipped by 3 bases and J by 8 bases; unmatched bases: 3. The CDR3 is 12 residues long. Germline V gene lookup returns CDR1 SEHNR and CDR2 FQNEAQ (reference sequence).

This clone was picked up a small number of times. The chain has TRBV19 and TRBJ1-1; no reliable D call. The CDR3 has 10 amino acids. Looked up from germline, CDR1 is LNHDA and CDR2 is SQIVND (reference sequence). V lost 4 bases, J lost 11 bases, and 8 bases lay in between. CDR3 in amino acids: CASSRSRAFF. DNA of the CDR3: TGTGCCAGTAGTAGGAGCCGGGCTTTCTTT.

This clone was seen a handful of times. The J gene is TRBJ2-7, the V gene TRBV13; 7 bases agree with TRBD1. J gave up 1 base and V 5 bases, and 8 bases lay outside the gene matches. The CDR3 is made up of 15 amino acids. Germline V lookup: CDR1 PRHDT, CDR2 FYEKMQ (reference sequence). The CDR3 protein is CASSPGTAASYEQYF. In DNA, the CDR3 is TGTGCCAGCAGCCCCGGGACAGCCGCTTCCTACGAGCAGTACTTC.

This clone turned up a few times. The chain uses TRBV11-2 and TRBJ2-5; D is possibly TRBD2 (6 bases). Germline values: CDR1 SGHAT, CDR2 FQNNGV. The length of the CDR3 is 15 residues. V lost 4 bases and J lost 5, with 17 bases in between. CDR3 sequence reads: CASSSGLGGVETQYF. In DNA, the CDR3 is TGTGCCAGCAGCTCGGGACTGGGTGGGGTGGAGACCCAGTACTTC.